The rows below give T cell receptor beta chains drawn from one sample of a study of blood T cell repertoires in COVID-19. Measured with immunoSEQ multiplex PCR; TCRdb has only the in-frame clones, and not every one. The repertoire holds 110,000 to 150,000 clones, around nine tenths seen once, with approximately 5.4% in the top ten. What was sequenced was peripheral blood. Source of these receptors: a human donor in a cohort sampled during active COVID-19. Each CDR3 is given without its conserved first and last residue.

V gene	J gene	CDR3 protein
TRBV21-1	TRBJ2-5	ASSKDYGTSGEKY
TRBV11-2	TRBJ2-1	ASSQRTSGGGSYNEQF
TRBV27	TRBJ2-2	ASKEGTSGSTGELF
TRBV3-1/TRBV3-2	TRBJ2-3	ASSPTGGLTDTQY
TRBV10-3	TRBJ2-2	AIRQGDAGELF
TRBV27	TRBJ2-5	ASSLRDSQETQY
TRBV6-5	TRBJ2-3	ASDRDRSTDTQY
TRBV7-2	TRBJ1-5	ASSLESGLKPQH
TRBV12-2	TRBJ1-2	ASRLGLQGADNYGYT
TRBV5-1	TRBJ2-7	ASSPGQGSYEQY
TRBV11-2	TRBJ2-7	ASSLTQGPYEQY
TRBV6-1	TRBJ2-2	ASSGGGRRHAGELF
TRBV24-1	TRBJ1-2	ATGTSNYGYT
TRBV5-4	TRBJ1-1	ASSFGGVASEAF
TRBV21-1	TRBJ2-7	ARGGEQY
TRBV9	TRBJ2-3	ASSDPGLAPRDTQY
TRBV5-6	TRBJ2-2	ASSLFGGGNTGELF
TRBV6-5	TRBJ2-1	ASSYFQGGNEQF
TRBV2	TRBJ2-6	ASSRESGANVLT
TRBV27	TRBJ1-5	ASSLYGGGPQH
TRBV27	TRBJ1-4	ASRAGAVEKLF
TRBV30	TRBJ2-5	AWSLQETQY
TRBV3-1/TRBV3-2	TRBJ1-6	ASSQGNQVNNSPLH
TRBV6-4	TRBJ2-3	ASSRTSLDTQY
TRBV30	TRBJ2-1	AWSVGQGGNEQF
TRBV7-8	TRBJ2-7	ASSSRPGTGINEQY
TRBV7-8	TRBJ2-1	ATGNNEQF
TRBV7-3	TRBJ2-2	ASSSGTVNTGELF
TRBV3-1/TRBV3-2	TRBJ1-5	ASSQGTVNQPQH
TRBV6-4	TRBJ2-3	ASSVQPQSTDTQY
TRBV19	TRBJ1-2	ASSISRRTNYGYT
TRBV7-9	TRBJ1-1	ASSLGRVAEAF
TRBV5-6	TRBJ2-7	ASNYQGRYEQY
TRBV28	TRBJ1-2	ASSQPRQGNYGYT
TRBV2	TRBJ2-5	ASSEWRGGEQETQY
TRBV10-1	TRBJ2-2	ASSEDSRTGELF
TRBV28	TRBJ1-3	ASSPPVGASGNTIY
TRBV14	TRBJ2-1	ASSRQGYEQF
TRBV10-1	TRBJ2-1	ASSGTSGEQF
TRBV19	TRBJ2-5	ASSPGTSGKKTQY
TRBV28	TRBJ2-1	ASRSAGHSVYNEQF
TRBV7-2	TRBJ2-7	ASSLVGEGFYEQY
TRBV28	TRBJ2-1	ASKMRGGLSYNEQF
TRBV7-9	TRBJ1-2	ASSPPDSHNYGYT
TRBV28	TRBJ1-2	ASIGPAGYGYT
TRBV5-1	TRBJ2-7	ASSWATGEAYEQY
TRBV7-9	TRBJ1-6	ASSTGGQYNSPLH
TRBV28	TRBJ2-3	ASTLNSGSGTDTQY
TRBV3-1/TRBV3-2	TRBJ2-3	ASSQRGAPADTQY
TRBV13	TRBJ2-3	ASSRRLAGAPADTQY
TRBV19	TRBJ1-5	ASTSPVRGGQPQH
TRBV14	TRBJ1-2	ASSQETGGFRYT
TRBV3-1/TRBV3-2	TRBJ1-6	ASRRTGTGASPLH
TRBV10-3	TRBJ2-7	AISESREVTYEQY